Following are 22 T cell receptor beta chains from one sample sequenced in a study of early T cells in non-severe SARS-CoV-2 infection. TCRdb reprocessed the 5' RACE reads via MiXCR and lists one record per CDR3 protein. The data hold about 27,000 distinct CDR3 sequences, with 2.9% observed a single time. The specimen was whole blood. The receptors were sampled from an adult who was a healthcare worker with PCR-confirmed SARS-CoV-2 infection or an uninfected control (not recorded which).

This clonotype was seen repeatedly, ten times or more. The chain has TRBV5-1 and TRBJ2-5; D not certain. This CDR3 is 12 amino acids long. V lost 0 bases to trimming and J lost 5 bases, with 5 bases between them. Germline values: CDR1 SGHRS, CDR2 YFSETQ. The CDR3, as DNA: TGCGCCAGCAGCTTGGCCTCGGAGACCCAGTACTTC. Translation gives CASSLASETQYF.

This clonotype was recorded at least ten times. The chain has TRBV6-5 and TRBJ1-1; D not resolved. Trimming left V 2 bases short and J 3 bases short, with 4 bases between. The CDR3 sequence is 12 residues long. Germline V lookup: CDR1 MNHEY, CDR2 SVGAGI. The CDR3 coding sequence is TGTGCCAGCAGTTACAGTCACACTGAAGCTTTCTTT. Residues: CASSYSHTEAFF.

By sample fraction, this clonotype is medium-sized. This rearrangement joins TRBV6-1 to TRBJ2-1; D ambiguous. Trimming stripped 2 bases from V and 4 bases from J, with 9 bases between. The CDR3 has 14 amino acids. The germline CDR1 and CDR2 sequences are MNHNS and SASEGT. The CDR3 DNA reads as TGTGCCAGCAGTGAAACCGGTGGATACAATGAGCAGTTCTTC. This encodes CASSETGGYNEQFF.

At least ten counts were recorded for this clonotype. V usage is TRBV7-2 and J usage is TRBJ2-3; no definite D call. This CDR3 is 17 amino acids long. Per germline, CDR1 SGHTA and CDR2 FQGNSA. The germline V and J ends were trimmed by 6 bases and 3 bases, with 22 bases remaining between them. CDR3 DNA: TGTGCCAGCAGTTCCCCGGGCGGCTTAGGTAGGACAGATACGCAGTATTTT. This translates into CASSSPGGLGRTDTQYF.

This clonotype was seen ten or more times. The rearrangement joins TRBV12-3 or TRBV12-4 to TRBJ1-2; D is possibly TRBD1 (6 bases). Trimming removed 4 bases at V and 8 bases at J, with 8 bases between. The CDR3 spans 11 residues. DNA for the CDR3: TGTGCCAGCAGTTACAGGGCCGGCTACACCTTC. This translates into CASSYRAGYTF.

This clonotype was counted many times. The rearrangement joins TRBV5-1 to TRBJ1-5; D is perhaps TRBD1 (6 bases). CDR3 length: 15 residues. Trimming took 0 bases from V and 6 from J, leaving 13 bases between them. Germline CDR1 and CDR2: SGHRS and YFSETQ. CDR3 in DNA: TGCGCCAGCAGCTTGGAAGGGACACCTATTCAGCCCCAGCATTTT. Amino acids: CASSLEGTPIQPQHF.

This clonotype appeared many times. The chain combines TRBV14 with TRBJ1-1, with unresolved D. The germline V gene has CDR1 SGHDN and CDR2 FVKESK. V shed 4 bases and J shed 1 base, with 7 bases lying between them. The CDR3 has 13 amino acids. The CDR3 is CASSPFRNTEAFF. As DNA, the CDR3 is TGTGCCAGCAGCCCTTTCAGGAACACTGAAGCTTTCTTT.

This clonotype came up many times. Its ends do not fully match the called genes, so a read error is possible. In DNA form, the CDR3 reads TGTGCCAGCAGTTTAGCGCGTAGTCTACGGTTT. Amino acids: CASSLARSLRF. V usage is TRBV12-3 or TRBV12-4 and J usage is TRBJ1-1; D ambiguous. The CDR3 runs to 11 residues.

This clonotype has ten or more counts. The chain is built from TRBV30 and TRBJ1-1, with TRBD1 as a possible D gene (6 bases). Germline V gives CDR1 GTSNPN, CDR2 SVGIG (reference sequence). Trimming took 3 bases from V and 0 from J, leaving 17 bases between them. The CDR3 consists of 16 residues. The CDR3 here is CAWRVRAGAVNTEAFF. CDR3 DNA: TGTGCCTGGAGGGTTAGAGCAGGGGCAGTGAACACTGAAGCTTTCTTT.

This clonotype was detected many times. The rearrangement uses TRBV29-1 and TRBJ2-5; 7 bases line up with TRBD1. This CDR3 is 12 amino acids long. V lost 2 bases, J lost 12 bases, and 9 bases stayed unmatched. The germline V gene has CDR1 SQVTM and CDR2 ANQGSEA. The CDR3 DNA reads TGCAGCGTTGAAATCCCAGGGGGTGGGGAGTACTTC. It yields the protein CSVEIPGGGEYF.

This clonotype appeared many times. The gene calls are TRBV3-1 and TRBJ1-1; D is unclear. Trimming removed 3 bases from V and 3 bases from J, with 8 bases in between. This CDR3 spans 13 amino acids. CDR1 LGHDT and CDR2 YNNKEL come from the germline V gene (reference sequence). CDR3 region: CASSHTSDTEAFF. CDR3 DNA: TGTGCCAGCAGCCACACGTCGGACACTGAAGCTTTCTTT. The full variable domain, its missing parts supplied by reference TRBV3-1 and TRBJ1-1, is DTAVSQTPKYLVTQMGNDKSIKCEQNLGHDTMYWYKQDSKKFLKIMFSYNNKELIINETVPNRFSPKSPDKAHLNLHINSLELGDSAVYFCASSHTSDTEAFFGQGTRLTVV.

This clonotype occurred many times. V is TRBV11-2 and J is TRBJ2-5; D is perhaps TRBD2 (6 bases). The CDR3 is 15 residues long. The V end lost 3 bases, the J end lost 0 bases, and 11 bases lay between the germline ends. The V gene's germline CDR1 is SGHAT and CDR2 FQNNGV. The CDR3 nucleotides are TGTGCCAGCAGCTTCGGGACTTTGTACCAAGAGACCCAGTACTTC. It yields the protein CASSFGTLYQETQYF. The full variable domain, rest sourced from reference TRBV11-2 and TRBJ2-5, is EAGVAQSPRYKIIEKRQSVAFWCNPISGHATLYWYQQILGQGPKLLIQFQNNGVVDDSQLPKDRFSAERLKGVDSTLKIQPAKLEDSAVYLCASSFGTLYQETQYFGPGTRLLVL.

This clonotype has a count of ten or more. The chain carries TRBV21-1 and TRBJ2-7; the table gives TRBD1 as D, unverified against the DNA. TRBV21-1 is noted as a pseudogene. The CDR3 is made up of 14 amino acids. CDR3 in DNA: TGTGCCAGCAGCAAAGCCCAGGGAACGAGCGAGCAGTACGTC. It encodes CASSKAQGTSEQYV.

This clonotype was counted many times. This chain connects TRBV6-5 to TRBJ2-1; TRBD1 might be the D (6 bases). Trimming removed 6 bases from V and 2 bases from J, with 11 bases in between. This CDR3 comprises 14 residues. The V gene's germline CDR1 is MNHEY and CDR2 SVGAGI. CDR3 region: CASRQGQTYNEQFF. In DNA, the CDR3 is TGTGCCAGCAGACAAGGACAGACCTACAATGAGCAGTTCTTC.

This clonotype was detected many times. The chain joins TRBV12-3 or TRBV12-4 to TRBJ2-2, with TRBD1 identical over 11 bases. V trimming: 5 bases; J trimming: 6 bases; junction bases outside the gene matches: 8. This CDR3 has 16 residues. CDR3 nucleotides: TGTGCCAGCAGTCTCCGGGACAGGGGGATGCCCGGGGAGCTGTTTTTT. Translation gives CASSLRDRGMPGELFF.

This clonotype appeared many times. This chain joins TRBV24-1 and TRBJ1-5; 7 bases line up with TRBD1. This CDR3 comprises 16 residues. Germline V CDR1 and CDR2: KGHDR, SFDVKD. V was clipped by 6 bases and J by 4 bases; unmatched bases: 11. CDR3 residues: CATSSSSGQVNQPQHF. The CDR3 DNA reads TGTGCCACCAGTTCCTCCTCCGGACAGGTGAATCAGCCCCAGCATTTT.

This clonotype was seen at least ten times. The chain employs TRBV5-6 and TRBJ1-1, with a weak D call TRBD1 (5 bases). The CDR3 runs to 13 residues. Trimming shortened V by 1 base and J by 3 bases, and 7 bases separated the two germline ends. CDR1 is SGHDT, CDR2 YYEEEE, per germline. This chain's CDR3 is CASSLTGDTEAFF. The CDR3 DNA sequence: TGTGCCAGCAGCTTGACGGGGGACACTGAAGCTTTCTTT.

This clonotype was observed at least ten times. The CDR3 nucleotides read TGTGCCAGCAGCAAAGCGCGCGGGGGGACCTACGAGCAGTACGTC. Its protein product is CASSKARGGTYEQYV. The chain has TRBV21-1 and TRBJ2-7; TRBD1, the table's D call, lacks a check against the DNA. TRBV21-1 is annotated as a pseudogene. CDR3 length: 15 amino acids.

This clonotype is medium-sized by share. The CDR3 DNA follows: TGTGCCAGCAGGACATACAGGGGGCTGTATGGCTACACCTTC. This encodes CASRTYRGLYGYTF. J is TRBJ1-2 and V is TRBV28; TRBD1 agrees at 9 bases. The germline V gene has CDR1 MDHEN and CDR2 SYDVKM. This CDR3 has 14 amino acids. V gave up 6 bases and J gave up 5 bases; unmatched junction bases: 7.

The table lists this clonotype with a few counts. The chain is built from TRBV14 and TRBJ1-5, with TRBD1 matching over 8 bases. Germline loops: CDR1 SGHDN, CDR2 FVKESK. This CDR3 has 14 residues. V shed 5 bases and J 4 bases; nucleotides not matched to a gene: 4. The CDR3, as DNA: TGTGCCAGCAGCAGATACAGGGGGAATCAGCCCCAGCATTTT. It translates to CASSRYRGNQPQHF.

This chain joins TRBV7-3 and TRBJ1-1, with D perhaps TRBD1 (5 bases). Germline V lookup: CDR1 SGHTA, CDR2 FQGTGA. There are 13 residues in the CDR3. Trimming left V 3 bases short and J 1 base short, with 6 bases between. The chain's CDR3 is CASSLTENTEAFF. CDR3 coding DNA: TGTGCCAGCAGCTTGACAGAGAACACTGAAGCTTTCTTT.

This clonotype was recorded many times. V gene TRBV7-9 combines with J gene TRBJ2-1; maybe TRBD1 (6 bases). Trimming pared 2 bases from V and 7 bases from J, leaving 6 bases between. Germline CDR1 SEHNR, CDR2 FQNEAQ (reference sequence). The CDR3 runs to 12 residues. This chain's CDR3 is CASSLRGNEQFF. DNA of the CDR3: TGTGCCAGCAGCTTAAGGGGGAATGAGCAGTTCTTC.